The count of the clone carrying this T cell receptor beta chain is one. Its antigen is not identified. The entry originates in a study of T cell responses to AZD1222 COVID-19 vaccine. Study-wide findings and caveats: Only a handful of individuals given AZD1222 were seropositive at baseline. Unmutated variant regions are reportedly targeted by nearly half of spike-specific TCRs. Donor demographics were predominantly white British with a female majority; clonal diversity may be underestimated.

Germline loops: CDR1 SQVTM, CDR2 ANQGSEA. The CDR3 contains 12 residues. Trimming pared 7 bases from V and 1 base from J, leaving 7 bases between. Libraries were prepared by immunoSEQ multiplex PCR; TCRdb keeps only in-frame clonotypes and omits some of them. Of 100,000 to 150,000 clones detected, roughly 90% appear once; the ten largest clones hold 4% to 4.5%. Material: peripheral blood, obtained on day 0 of AZD1222 vaccination. The TCR sequence derives from an adult in good health. This chain connects TRBV29-1 to TRBJ2-2; D call uncertain. The CDR3 sequence: CSAGGNTGELFF. Here the CDR3 DNA reads TGCAGCGCGGGCGGGAACACCGGGGAGCTGTTTTTT.